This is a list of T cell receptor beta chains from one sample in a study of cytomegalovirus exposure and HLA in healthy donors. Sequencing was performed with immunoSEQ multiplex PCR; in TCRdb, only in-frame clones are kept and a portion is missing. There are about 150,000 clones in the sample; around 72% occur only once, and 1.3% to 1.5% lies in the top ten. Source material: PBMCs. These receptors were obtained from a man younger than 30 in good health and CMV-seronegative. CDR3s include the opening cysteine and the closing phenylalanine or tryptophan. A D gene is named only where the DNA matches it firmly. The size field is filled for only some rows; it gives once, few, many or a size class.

TGCGCCAGCAGGTGGGGCAACGAGCAGTACTTC,CASRWGNEQYF,TRBJ2-7,.,TRBV5-1,.
TGTGCCAGCAGCCCGAGGGGGGGTTCCTACAATGAGCAGTTCTTC,CASSPRGGSYNEQFF,TRBJ2-1,.,TRBV6-6,.
TGTGCCAGCAGCCAAGTCGGGGGGGGCCCCTACGAGCAGTACTTC,CASSQVGGGPYEQYF,TRBJ2-7,.,TRBV4-2,TRBD2
TGTGCCAGCAGTGAGGAGGAACAAGGTTGGGAGACCCAGTACTTC,CASSEEEQGWETQYF,TRBJ2-5,once,TRBV6-4,.
TGTGCCAGCAGCCCTACAGCGAACACTGAAGCTTTCTTT,CASSPTANTEAFF,TRBJ1-1,.,TRBV5-6,.
TGTGCCAGCAGCTTAGCCACTGACAGGGGGAACGAGCAGTACTTC,CASSLATDRGNEQYF,TRBJ2-7,.,TRBV7-9,TRBD1
TGCGCCAGCAGGGGGACTAGCGGGAGCACGGACGGCCCGAACACCGGGGAGCTGTTTTTT,CASRGTSGSTDGPNTGELFF,TRBJ2-2,.,TRBV10-2,TRBD2
TGTGCCATCAGTGAGTCGACTCTTGCGGGAGGGCTGGGAGATACGCAGTATTTT,CAISESTLAGGLGDTQYF,TRBJ2-3,.,TRBV10-3,TRBD2
TGCAGCGTTGTGGTTGTCGGTAGCTCCTACGAGCAGTACTTC,CSVVVVGSSYEQYF,TRBJ2-7,.,TRBV29-1,.
TGTGCCAGCAGTGATATTAGACAGGCCGTCCCCTACGAGCAGTACTTC,CASSDIRQAVPYEQYF,TRBJ2-7,.,TRBV11-2,.
TGTGCCAGCACCCTAAGTATGGCAGGGAACTATGGCTACACCTTC,CASTLSMAGNYGYTF,TRBJ1-2,.,TRBV5-6,.
TGTGCCAGCAGCTTAGCGCTAGCGGGTATGGAGACCCAGTACTTC,CASSLALAGMETQYF,TRBJ2-5,.,TRBV7-2,TRBD2
TGTGCCAGCAGCTTAGCGGCAGGGGGTGACACCTACGAGCAGTACTTC,CASSLAAGGDTYEQYF,TRBJ2-7,.,TRBV7-9,TRBD1
TGTGCCAGCAGTTTATTTGGGACAGATAACACTGAAGCTTTCTTT,CASSLFGTDNTEAFF,TRBJ1-1,few,TRBV27,TRBD1
TGTGCCAGCGGAGGGACAGACACTCCCCCCTACGAGCAGTACTTC,CASGGTDTPPYEQYF,TRBJ2-7,once,TRBV25-1,.
TGTTCCAGCAGCTTAGACCAGACAGGGGGCGCGGAAGCTTTCTTT,CSSSLDQTGGAEAFF,TRBJ1-1,once,TRBV7-9,TRBD1
TGTGCCAGCAGCCGCACAGGGGATCGGAATGAAGCTTTCTTT,CASSRTGDRNEAFF,TRBJ1-1,.,TRBV7-9,TRBD1
TGCGCCAGCAGCCAGGGGGGGGCCACCTACGAGCAGTACTTC,CASSQGGATYEQYF,TRBJ2-7,.,TRBV4-1,.
TGTGCCAGCAGTGTTACAGGACTCCCAGGGGATGAGCAGTTCTTC,CASSVTGLPGDEQFF,TRBJ2-1,once,TRBV27,.
TGTGCCAGCAGCCCTCGGACTAGCCGAGCAGATACGCAGTATTTT,CASSPRTSRADTQYF,TRBJ2-3,.,TRBV7-2,TRBD2
TGTGCCAGCAGCTTAGCAGGGGATGGCTACACCTTC,CASSLAGDGYTF,TRBJ1-2,.,TRBV7-9,.
TGTTCCAGCAACTTGGGAGTGGGAGTCGGGAATGAGCAGTTCTTC,CSSNLGVGVGNEQFF,TRBJ2-1,once,TRBV7-9,.
TGTGCCAGCTCACTTGGAGTAAACTATGGCTACACCTTC,CASSLGVNYGYTF,TRBJ1-2,.,TRBV18,.
TGTGCCAGCAGCTTAGTCCGGACTAGCGGGAGTGAGAACGAGCAGTACTTC,CASSLVRTSGSENEQYF,TRBJ2-7,.,TRBV7-2,TRBD2
TGTGCCAGCAGCCAAGGAACCGGGACAGGGGTTCACATTCAGTACTTC,CASSQGTGTGVHIQYF,TRBJ2-4,.,TRBV4-2,TRBD1
TGTGCCAGCAGGGCGACTAGCGGGAGGGTGGGTGAGCAGTTCTTC,CASRATSGRVGEQFF,TRBJ2-1,.,TRBV2,TRBD2
TGTGCCAGCGGCAGGCACATGAACACTGAAGCTTTCTTT,CASGRHMNTEAFF,TRBJ1-1,.,TRBV28,.
TGTGCCAGCAGCGTCCGCCGGGGTTCCTACGAGCAGTACTTC,CASSVRRGSYEQYF,TRBJ2-7,.,TRBV9,.
TGTGCCAGCAGAATGGACAGGGAATCACCCCTCCACTTT,CASRMDRESPLHF,TRBJ1-6,once,TRBV6-5,TRBD1
TGTGCCAGCAGCTTAGGCCTGGGTCTAGCGGGAGAAATTGAGCAGTTCTTC,CASSLGLGLAGEIEQFF,TRBJ2-1,.,TRBV13,TRBD2
TGCGCCAGCAGTGAAGTTGTAGCGGGAGGGCCTACAGCCAAAAACATTCAGTACTTC,CASSEVVAGGPTAKNIQYF,TRBJ2-4,.,TRBV10-2,TRBD2
TGCGCCAGCAGCGCCGGGATGAACACTGAAGCTTTCTTT,CASSAGMNTEAFF,TRBJ1-1,.,TRBV5-1,.
TGTGCCAGCTCACCTGGGACTAGCGGGAAGTACGAGCAGTACTTC,CASSPGTSGKYEQYF,TRBJ2-7,.,TRBV18,TRBD2
TGTTCCAGCAGTTACAACAGGGGGCGGGAGCAGTACTTC,CSSSYNRGREQYF,TRBJ2-7,.,TRBV7-9,TRBD1
TGTGCCTGGAGTATGCTATCTCCCTTGGACGAGCAGTACTTC,CAWSMLSPLDEQYF,TRBJ2-7,few,TRBV30,.
TGCGCCAGCAGCCCTGCGGAGGCCAAAAACATTCAGTACTTC,CASSPAEAKNIQYF,TRBJ2-4,.,TRBV4-3,.
TGTGCCAGTAGTATGGGGACAGTGTCCTCCTACGAGCAGTACTTC,CASSMGTVSSYEQYF,TRBJ2-7,.,TRBV19,TRBD1
TGTGCCAGCAGCTGGGGGGCTAGCGGGGGTTACGAGCAGTACTTC,CASSWGASGGYEQYF,TRBJ2-7,.,TRBV5-4,TRBD2
TGTGCCAGCGGGCTCAACAGGGGAAGCAATCAGCCCCAGCATTTT,CASGLNRGSNQPQHF,TRBJ1-5,.,TRBV6-5,TRBD1
TGCGCCAGCAGCCCCCAAGGACTAGCGGCAAACAATGAGCAGTTCTTC,CASSPQGLAANNEQFF,TRBJ2-1,.,TRBV4-1,TRBD2
TGTGCCAGCAGCGTGTCCGGGAGGCAGGATACGCAGTATTTT,CASSVSGRQDTQYF,TRBJ2-3,.,TRBV9,TRBD2
TGTGCCAGCAGCTCGGCCGTGGGACAGATCTCCTACGAGCAGTACTTC,CASSSAVGQISYEQYF,TRBJ2-7,.,TRBV4-2,TRBD1
TGTGCCAGCAGCCATGACAGCCTAGCCAAAAACATTCAGTACTTC,CASSHDSLAKNIQYF,TRBJ2-4,.,TRBV7-9,.
TGTGCCAGCAGTTTACAGGGTAGGCTCGAGCAGTACTTC,CASSLQGRLEQYF,TRBJ2-7,.,TRBV28,.
TGTGCCAGTAGTATAGACCCAACCTACGAGCAGTACTTC,CASSIDPTYEQYF,TRBJ2-7,few,TRBV19,.
TGTGCCAGCAGTTACTCGGCGGGAGAGGAGTACGAGCAGTACTTC,CASSYSAGEEYEQYF,TRBJ2-7,few,TRBV6-5,TRBD2
TGCGCCAGCAGCCAAGAGGCAGCGGGAAACTACGAGCAGTACTTC,CASSQEAAGNYEQYF,TRBJ2-7,few,TRBV4-3,TRBD2
TGTGCCAGCAGCGCGGGACAGACGCAGTACTTC,CASSAGQTQYF,TRBJ2-7,.,TRBV6-5,.
TGTGCCAGCAGTGAATGGCAGGACTCCCATGGCTACACCTTC,CASSEWQDSHGYTF,TRBJ1-2,.,TRBV6-1,.
TGTGCCAGACGAGCAGGGTGGCTGTTTTTT,CARRAGWLFF,TRBJ2-2,few,TRBV6-6,.
TGTGCCAGCAGCGTAGCTTGGGGGGTACCGGGACTAGCACAAGAGACCCAGTACTTC,CASSVAWGVPGLAQETQYF,TRBJ2-5,.,TRBV9,TRBD2
TGTGCCAGCAATACAGGGTGGGTAAACGAGCAGTACTTC,CASNTGWVNEQYF,TRBJ2-7,few,TRBV6-1,.
TGCAGCGTATCCGACGGGACAGCTTTAAACATTCAGTACTTC,CSVSDGTALNIQYF,TRBJ2-4,.,TRBV29-1,TRBD1
TGTGCCAGCAGTTGGGCGGGAGGTCCACCTCAAGAGACCCAGTACTTC,CASSWAGGPPQETQYF,TRBJ2-5,few,TRBV27,TRBD2
TGTGCCAGCAGTTCTTCAAATCAGTGGCTTAATGAAAAACTGTTTTTT,CASSSSNQWLNEKLFF,TRBJ1-4,.,TRBV27,.